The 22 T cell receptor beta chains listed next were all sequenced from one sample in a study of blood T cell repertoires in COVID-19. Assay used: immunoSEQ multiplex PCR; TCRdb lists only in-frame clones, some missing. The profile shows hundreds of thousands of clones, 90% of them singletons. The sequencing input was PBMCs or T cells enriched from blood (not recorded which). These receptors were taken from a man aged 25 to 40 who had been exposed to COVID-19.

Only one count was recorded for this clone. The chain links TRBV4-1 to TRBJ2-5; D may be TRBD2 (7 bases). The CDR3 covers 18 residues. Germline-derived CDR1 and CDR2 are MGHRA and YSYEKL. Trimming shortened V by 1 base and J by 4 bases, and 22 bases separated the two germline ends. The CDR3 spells CASSQVPLGGAQGETQYF. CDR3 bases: TGCGCCAGCAGCCAAGTGCCACTTGGGGGGGCTCAAGGAGAGACCCAGTACTTC.

For the CDR3, the DNA is TGTGCCAGCACCCGACAGGGGAGGGGTACCGGGGAGCTGTTTTTT. It encodes CASTRQGRGTGELFF. The V call is TRBV7-2, the J call TRBJ2-2; D is possibly TRBD1 (8 bases). Trimming took 7 bases from V and 5 from J, leaving 17 bases between them. Germline V gives CDR1 SGHTA, CDR2 FQGNSA. CDR3 size: 15 residues.

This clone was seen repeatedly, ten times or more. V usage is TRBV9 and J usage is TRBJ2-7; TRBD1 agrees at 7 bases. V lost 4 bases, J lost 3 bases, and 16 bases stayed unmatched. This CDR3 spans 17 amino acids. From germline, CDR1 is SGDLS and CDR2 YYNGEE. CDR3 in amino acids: CASSPVVWDRVNYEQYF. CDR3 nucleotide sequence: TGTGCCAGCAGCCCAGTCGTGTGGGACAGAGTTAACTACGAGCAGTACTTC.

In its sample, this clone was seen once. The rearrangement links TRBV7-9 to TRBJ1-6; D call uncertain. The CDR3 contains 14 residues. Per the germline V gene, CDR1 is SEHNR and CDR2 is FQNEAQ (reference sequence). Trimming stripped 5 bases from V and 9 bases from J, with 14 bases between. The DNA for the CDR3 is TGTGCCAGCAGCCTGGACTCGGCGGGTTCACCCCTCCACTTT. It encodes CASSLDSAGSPLHF.

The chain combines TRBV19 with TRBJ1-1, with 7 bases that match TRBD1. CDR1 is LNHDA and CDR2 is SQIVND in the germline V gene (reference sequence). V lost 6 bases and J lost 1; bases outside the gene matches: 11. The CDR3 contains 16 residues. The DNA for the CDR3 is TGTGCCAGTAGGACAGGGTCTATACGGGGGAACACTGAAGCTTTCTTT. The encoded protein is CASRTGSIRGNTEAFF. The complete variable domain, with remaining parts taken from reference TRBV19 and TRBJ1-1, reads DGGITQSPKYLFRKEGQNVTLSCEQNLNHDAMYWYRQDPGQGLRLIYYSQIVNDFQKGDIAEGYSVSREKKESFPLTVTSAQKNPTAFYLCASRTGSIRGNTEAFFGQGTRLTVV.

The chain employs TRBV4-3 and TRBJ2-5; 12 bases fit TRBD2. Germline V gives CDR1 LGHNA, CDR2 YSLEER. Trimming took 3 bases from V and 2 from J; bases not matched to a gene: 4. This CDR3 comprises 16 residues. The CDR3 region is CASSHGLAGSQETQYF. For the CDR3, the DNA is TGCGCCAGCAGCCATGGACTAGCGGGATCACAAGAGACCCAGTACTTC.

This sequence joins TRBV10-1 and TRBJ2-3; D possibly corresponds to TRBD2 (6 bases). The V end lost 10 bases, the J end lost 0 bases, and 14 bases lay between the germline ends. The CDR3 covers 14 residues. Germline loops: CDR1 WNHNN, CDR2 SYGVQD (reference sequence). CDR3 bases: TGCGCCACCACCCGGGACTCCAGCACAGATACGCAGTATTTT. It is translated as CATTRDSSTDTQYF.

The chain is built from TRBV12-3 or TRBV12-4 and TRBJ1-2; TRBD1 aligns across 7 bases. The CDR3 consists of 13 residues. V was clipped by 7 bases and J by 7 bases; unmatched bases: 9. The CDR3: CASTLDRVAGYTF. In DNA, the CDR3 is TGTGCCAGCACCCTTGACAGGGTTGCTGGCTACACCTTC.

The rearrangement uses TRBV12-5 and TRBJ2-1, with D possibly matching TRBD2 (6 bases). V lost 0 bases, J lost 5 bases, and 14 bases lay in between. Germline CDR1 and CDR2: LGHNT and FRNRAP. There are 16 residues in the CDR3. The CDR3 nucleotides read TGTGCTAGTGGTTTGGTGTTTACTAGCCTAGACAATGAGCAGTTCTTC. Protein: CASGLVFTSLDNEQFF.

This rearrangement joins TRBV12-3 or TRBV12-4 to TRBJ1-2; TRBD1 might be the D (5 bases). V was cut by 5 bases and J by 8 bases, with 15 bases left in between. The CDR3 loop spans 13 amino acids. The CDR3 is CASSPTVPHGYTF. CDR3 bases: TGTGCCAGCAGTCCGACAGTTCCTCACGGCTACACCTTC.

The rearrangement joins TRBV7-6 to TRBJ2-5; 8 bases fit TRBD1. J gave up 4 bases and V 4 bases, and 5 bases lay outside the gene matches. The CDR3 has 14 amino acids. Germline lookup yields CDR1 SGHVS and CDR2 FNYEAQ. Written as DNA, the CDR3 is TGTGCCAGCAGCTCGCAGGGGGCGGGAGAGACCCAGTACTTC. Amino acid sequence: CASSSQGAGETQYF. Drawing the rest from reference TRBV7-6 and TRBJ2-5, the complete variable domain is GAGVSQSPRYKVTKRGQDVALRCDPISGHVSLYWYRQALGQGPEFLTYFNYEAQQDKSGLPNDRFSAERPEGSISTLTIQRTEQRDSAMYRCASSSQGAGETQYFGPGTRLLVL.

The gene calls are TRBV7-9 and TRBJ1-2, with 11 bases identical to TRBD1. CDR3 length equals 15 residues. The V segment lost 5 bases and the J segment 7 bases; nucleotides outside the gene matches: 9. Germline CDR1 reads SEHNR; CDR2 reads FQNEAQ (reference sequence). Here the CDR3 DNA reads TGTGCCAGCAGCCCGGGGTTGGGACAGGGGGTTGGCTACACCTTC. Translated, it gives CASSPGLGQGVGYTF.

In nucleotides, the CDR3 is TGTGCCAGCAGTTCTCGGGGCTCCTATAATTCACCCCTCCACTTT. It is translated as CASSSRGSYNSPLHF. This rearrangement joins TRBV5-4 to TRBJ1-6; D ambiguous. The CDR3 contains 15 residues. V shed 5 bases and J shed 0 bases, with 9 bases lying between them. Germline V gives CDR1 SGHNT, CDR2 YYREEE (reference sequence).

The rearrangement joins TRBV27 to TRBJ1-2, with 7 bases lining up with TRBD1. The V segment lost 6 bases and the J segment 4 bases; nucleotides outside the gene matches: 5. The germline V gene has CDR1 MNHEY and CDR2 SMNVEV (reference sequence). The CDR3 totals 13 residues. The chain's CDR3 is CASRTGSFYGYTF. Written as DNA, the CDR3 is TGTGCCAGCAGGACAGGGAGCTTCTATGGCTACACCTTC.

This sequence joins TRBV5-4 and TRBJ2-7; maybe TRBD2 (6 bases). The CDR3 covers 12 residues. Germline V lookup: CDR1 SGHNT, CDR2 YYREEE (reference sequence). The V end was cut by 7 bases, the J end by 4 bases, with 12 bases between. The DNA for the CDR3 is TGTGCCAGCGGGGCTAGCGCATACGAGCAGTACTTC. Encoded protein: CASGASAYEQYF.

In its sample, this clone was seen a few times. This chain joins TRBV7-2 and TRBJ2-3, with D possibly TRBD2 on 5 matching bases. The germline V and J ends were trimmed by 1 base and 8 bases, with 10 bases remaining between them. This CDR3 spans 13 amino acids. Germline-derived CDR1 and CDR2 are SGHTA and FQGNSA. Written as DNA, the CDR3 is TGTGCCAGCAGCTTAGTAGGGCTAGCTACGCAGTATTTT. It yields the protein CASSLVGLATQYF.

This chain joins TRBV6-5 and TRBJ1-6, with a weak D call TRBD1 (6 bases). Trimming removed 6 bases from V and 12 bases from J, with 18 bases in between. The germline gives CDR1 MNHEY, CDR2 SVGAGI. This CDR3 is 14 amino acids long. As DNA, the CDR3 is TGTGCCAGCAGGACCACAGGGTCTAAGGGACCCCTCCACTTT. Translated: CASRTTGSKGPLHF.

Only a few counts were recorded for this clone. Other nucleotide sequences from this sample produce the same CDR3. The CDR3 nucleotides read TGTGCCAGCAGTTTACAGGGACTGGAGACCCAGTACTTC. Residues: CASSLQGLETQYF. This sequence joins TRBV12-3 or TRBV12-4 and TRBJ2-5, with D perhaps TRBD2 (6 bases). V was cut by 2 bases and J by 5 bases, with 9 bases left in between. The CDR3 loop spans 13 amino acids.

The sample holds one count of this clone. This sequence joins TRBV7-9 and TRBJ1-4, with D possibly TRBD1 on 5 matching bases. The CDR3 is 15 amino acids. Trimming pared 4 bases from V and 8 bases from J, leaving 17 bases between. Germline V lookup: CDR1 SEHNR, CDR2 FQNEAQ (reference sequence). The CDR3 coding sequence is TGTGCCAGCAGCTCCGCGGGAGGGGCTTGGGAAAAACTGTTTTTT. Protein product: CASSSAGGAWEKLFF.

The CDR3 coding sequence is TGCGCCAGCAGCTCCGCCCGACAGGGTCCAGCCTACGAGCAGTACTTC. Protein sequence: CASSSARQGPAYEQYF. This chain uses TRBV5-1 with TRBJ2-7; 7 bases fit TRBD1. This CDR3 has 16 residues. Germline V CDR1 and CDR2: SGHRS, YFSETQ. The V and J ends lost 3 bases and 2 bases, in that order; junction bases with no gene match: 11.

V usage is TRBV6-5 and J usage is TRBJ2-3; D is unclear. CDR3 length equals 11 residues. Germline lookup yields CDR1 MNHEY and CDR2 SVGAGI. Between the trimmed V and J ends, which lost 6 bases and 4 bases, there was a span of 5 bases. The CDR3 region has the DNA TGTGCCAGCAGGTCTCCAGATACGCAGTATTTT. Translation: CASRSPDTQYF.

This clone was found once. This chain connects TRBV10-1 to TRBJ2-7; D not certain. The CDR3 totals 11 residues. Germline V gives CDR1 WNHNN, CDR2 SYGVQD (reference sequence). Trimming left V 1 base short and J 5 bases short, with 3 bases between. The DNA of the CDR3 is TGCGCCAGCAGTGAGTTCAACGAGCAGTACTTC. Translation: CASSEFNEQYF.